The 17 T cell receptor beta chains presented below share a single source sample, sequenced in a study of blood T cell repertoires in COVID-19. Sequenced by immunoSEQ multiplex PCR; TCRdb stores in-frame clones only, minus some. The sample has about 200,000 clones, roughly 90% seen once. Sequenced: peripheral blood. The receptor source for this set is a woman in her forties with acute or convalescent COVID-19.

This CDR3 is CASKQGAWAGELFF. In DNA, the CDR3 is TGTGCCAGCAAGCAGGGTGCATGGGCCGGGGAGCTGTTTTTT. V is TRBV27 and J is TRBJ2-2; TRBD1 is a possible D gene (5 bases). The CDR3 sequence is 14 residues long. CDR1 and CDR2 (germline): MNHEY, SMNVEV (reference sequence). The V gene lost 7 bases and the J gene lost 6 bases, with 15 bases spanning the gap.

The genes are TRBV6-1 and TRBJ1-5; D not certain. The V gene lost 2 bases and the J gene lost 5 bases, with 7 bases spanning the gap. CDR1 MNHNS and CDR2 SASEGT come from the germline V gene. The CDR3 sequence is 13 residues long. CDR3 amino acids: CASSEQAHQPQHF. The CDR3, as DNA: TGTGCCAGCAGTGAACAAGCACATCAGCCCCAGCATTTT.

The genes are TRBV4-2 and TRBJ1-2; 7 positions match TRBD1. Germline CDR1 LGHNA, CDR2 YNFKEQ. The trim removed 4 bases at V and 7 bases at J, leaving 12 bases unmatched. The CDR3 consists of 15 residues. The CDR3 nucleotides read TGTGCCAGCAGCCTCATACGACAGGGCAGTGGTGGCTACACCTTC. It yields the protein CASSLIRQGSGGYTF.

The CDR3 DNA follows: TGTGCCAGCAGCCCTGCAGGGGCCTTCGAATATAGCAATCAGCCCCAGCATTTT. Translated, it gives CASSPAGAFEYSNQPQHF. V is TRBV7-8 and J is TRBJ1-5; tentative D call: TRBD1 (6 bases). The V end lost 5 bases, the J end lost 0 bases, and 20 bases lay between the germline ends. The CDR3 extends over 18 amino acids. From germline, CDR1 is SGHVS and CDR2 FQNEAQ.

This sequence joins TRBV3-1 (or the pseudogene TRBV3-2) and TRBJ1-1; 7 bases map to TRBD1. Germline CDR1 LGHDT, CDR2 YNNKEL (reference sequence). The CDR3 has 13 residues. J lost 9 bases, V lost 1 base, and 5 bases had no gene match. The chain's CDR3 is CASSQARQGKAFF. Written as DNA, the CDR3 is TGTGCCAGCAGCCAAGCGAGACAGGGAAAAGCTTTCTTT.

V gene TRBV27 combines with J gene TRBJ2-3, with 8 bases that match TRBD1. The ends lost 4 bases at V and 3 bases at J; junction bases unmatched: 3. CDR1 MNHEY and CDR2 SMNVEV come from the germline V gene (reference sequence). The length of the CDR3 is 14 residues. The DNA for the CDR3 is TGTGCCAGCAGTTCGGGACAGGAGACAGATACGCAGTATTTT. Amino acids: CASSSGQETDTQYF.

The V gene is TRBV5-1, the J gene TRBJ2-5; D ambiguous. Trimming cost V 4 bases and J 1 base, with 5 bases left between them. This CDR3 has 12 amino acids. Looked up from germline, CDR1 is SGHRS and CDR2 is YFSETQ. The CDR3 reads CASSGPQETQYF. The CDR3, as DNA: TGCGCCAGCAGCGGGCCCCAAGAGACCCAGTACTTC.

V usage is TRBV10-3 and J usage is TRBJ2-1; TRBD1 matches at 7 bases. V was pared by 5 bases and J by 8 bases, with 6 bases of the junction left unmatched. Germline CDR1 and CDR2: ENHRY and SYGVKD. The CDR3 spans 13 residues. The CDR3 region is CAISTGAGDEQFF. DNA of the CDR3: TGTGCCATCAGTACAGGGGCAGGGGATGAGCAGTTCTTC.

This chain uses TRBV6-5 with TRBJ2-7, with a possible D match to TRBD1 (6 bases). This CDR3 contains 13 residues. V gave up 10 bases and J gave up 1 base, with 14 bases separating them. Looked up from germline, CDR1 is MNHEY and CDR2 is SVGAGI. The CDR3 DNA reads TGTGCCACCCTAAAGGGGGAATCCTACGAGCAGTACGTC. This sequence encodes CATLKGESYEQYV.

This rearrangement joins TRBV7-2 to TRBJ1-2; a weak D match, TRBD1 (6 bases). Trimming shortened V by 8 bases and J by 4 bases, and 14 bases separated the two germline ends. Per the germline V gene, CDR1 is SGHTA and CDR2 is FQGNSA. The CDR3 is 13 amino acids. The DNA for the CDR3 is TGTGCCAGCGCAGACAGGCCTGCCTATGGCTACACCTTC. Protein product: CASADRPAYGYTF.

The chain recombines TRBV4-1 with TRBJ2-7; TRBD1 matches at 8 bases. V shed 0 bases and J 0 bases; nucleotides not matched to a gene: 4. Germline V gene lookup returns CDR1 MGHRA and CDR2 YSYEKL. The CDR3 totals 16 residues. The CDR3 region is CASSQDGQGHSYEQYV. CDR3 sequence (DNA): TGCGCCAGCAGCCAAGATGGACAGGGACACTCCTACGAGCAGTACGTC.

This chain uses TRBV24-1 with TRBJ2-3; D call uncertain. CDR1 is KGHDR, CDR2 SFDVKD, per germline. This CDR3 spans 13 amino acids. V lost 1 base to trimming and J lost 6 bases, with 7 bases between them. The CDR3 DNA reads as TGTGCCACCAGTGATTTTCGGGTGGATACGCAGTATTTT. This encodes CATSDFRVDTQYF.

The chain joins TRBV4-2 to TRBJ2-3, with 9 bases aligning to TRBD2. V dropped 4 bases and J dropped 4; count of bases not matched to a gene: 3. This CDR3 contains 14 residues. Germline V gene sequence: CDR1 LGHNA, CDR2 YNFKEQ. CDR3 nucleotide sequence: TGTGCCAGCAGCCCGGGGACTAGCCCAGATACGCAGTATTTT. It specifies CASSPGTSPDTQYF.

The rearrangement joins TRBV9 to TRBJ1-2, with D possibly TRBD1 on 5 matching bases. Germline V gives CDR1 SGDLS, CDR2 YYNGEE. This CDR3 has 15 amino acids. Trimming took 0 bases from V and 7 from J, leaving 16 bases between them. The CDR3 nucleotides read TGTGCCAGCAGCGTAGTTGTTTCAGGGCGAACTGGCTACACCTTC. Protein: CASSVVVSGRTGYTF.

The J gene is TRBJ2-7, the V gene TRBV5-1; tentatively, D is TRBD1 (6 bases). V was trimmed by 2 bases and J by 3 bases, leaving 18 bases between them. Germline V CDR1 and CDR2: SGHRS, YFSETQ. The CDR3 loop spans 16 amino acids. The CDR3 is CASSFPEGQGNYEQYV. The CDR3 coding sequence is TGCGCCAGCAGCTTCCCAGAGGGGCAGGGGAACTACGAGCAGTACGTC.

V gene TRBV6-1 combines with J gene TRBJ2-1, with D perhaps TRBD1 (6 bases). This CDR3 spans 16 amino acids. V was pared by 1 base and J by 0 bases, with 10 bases between. Germline values: CDR1 MNHNS, CDR2 SASEGT. Here the CDR3 reads CASSEDGGSSYNEQFF. The CDR3 bases are TGTGCCAGCAGTGAAGATGGGGGCAGCTCCTACAATGAGCAGTTCTTC.

The rearrangement links TRBV29-1 to TRBJ1-2; 8 bases are a match to TRBD1. The junction had 6 bases not matched to a gene; V was cut back by 3 bases and J by 3 bases. CDR3 length: 14 residues. Germline CDR1 SQVTM, CDR2 ANQGSEA. CDR3 in amino acids: CSVDPDREYYGYTF. The CDR3 DNA follows: TGCAGCGTTGACCCGGACAGGGAGTACTATGGCTACACCTTC.